Listed here is a single TCR beta chain. What it recognizes is unknown. This sample was taken from a study of T cell responses to AZD1222 COVID-19 vaccine. Overall study findings and caveats: Spike-wide vaccine-associated CD4 TCRs dominated at 160-218 and 743-854.

Produced via immunoSEQ multiplex PCR; TCRdb's table is partial and in-frame only. Of roughly 150,000 clones in the sample, approximately 90% are singletons; the top ten hold less than 2%. Looked up from germline, CDR1 is SGHKS and CDR2 is YYEKEE (reference sequence). Trimming cost V 4 bases and J 7 bases; bases outside gene matches: 7. The CDR3 loop spans 13 amino acids. The sample consisted of peripheral blood, taken on day 0 of AZD1222 vaccination. This clonotype was sampled from an adult in good health. The chain combines TRBV5-5 with TRBJ2-7, with 8 nucleotides matching TRBD2. DNA for the CDR3: TGTGCCAGCAGCACAGGACTAGCTTGGGAGCAGTACTTC. Its protein is CASSTGLAWEQYF.